These T cell receptor beta chains were read from a single sample in a study of regulatory T cells in long-lasting Graves disease. TCRdb reanalysed the multiplex PCR reads using MiXCR and keeps one entry per CDR3 protein. This table has about 460,000 distinct CDR3 sequences, 13% to 15% appearing once. The data were also submitted as part of a second study, on T cells in Graves' hyperthyroidism and ophthalmopathy.

The input for sequencing was peripheral blood mononuclear cells (PBMCs), taken at new diagnosis, from a patient treated with antithyroid drugs. The receptors here all came from a woman aged 50 to 60 with Graves disease. Each CDR3 is given with its conserved first and last residue. D genes are given only for firm matches. Expanded clones are given a class, and other clones once, few, many or no size at all.

D,J,V,size,DNA,CDR3
-,TRBJ2-7,TRBV28,many,TGTGCCAGCAGAGAGGGGACCTACGAGCAGTACTTC,CASREGTYEQYF
-,TRBJ2-7,TRBV2,few,TGTGCCAGCAGTGAAGCGGCGGGCCTTATCTACGAGCAGTACTTC,CASSEAAGLIYEQYF
-,TRBJ1-2,TRBV2,many,TGTGCCAGCGTAGACAGACTTCTTAACTATGGCTACACCTTC,CASVDRLLNYGYTF
-,TRBJ2-2,TRBV6-2/TRBV6-3,many,TGTGCCAGCAGTGAAAACCCGAACACCGGGGAGCTGTTTTTT,CASSENPNTGELFF
-,TRBJ2-7,TRBV5-1,few,TGCGCCAGCAGCTTGGGGGCACAAGTGCGCGAGCAGTACTTC,CASSLGAQVREQYF
-,TRBJ1-4,TRBV4-2,few,TGTGCCAGCAGCCAAGATCAGCCAGGGCGCGATGAAAAACTGTTTTTT,CASSQDQPGRDEKLFF
-,TRBJ2-6,TRBV28,many,TGTGCCAGCAGTTCCCTTCGCTCTGGGGCCAACGTCCTGACTTTC,CASSSLRSGANVLTF
TRBD1,TRBJ2-7,TRBV6-9,-,TGTGCCAGCAGTTACAGTGGGACAGGGGCCTCCTACGAGCAGTACTTC,CASSYSGTGASYEQYF
TRBD1,TRBJ2-7,TRBV29-1,many,TGCAGCGTTGAGCTGACAGGGGGGTTCTACGAGCAGTACTTC,CSVELTGGFYEQYF
-,TRBJ2-3,TRBV3-1,-,TGTGCCAGCAGCCAAATGACGGCAGATACGCAGTATTTT,CASSQMTADTQYF
-,TRBJ1-1,TRBV20-1,few,TGCAGTGCTAGACGCCAGGGAGGATGGGCTGAAGCTTTCTTT,CSARRQGGWAEAFF
-,TRBJ1-3,TRBV5-1,many,TGCGCCAGCAGCTTGGACCACCGACGACAGTATACTGGAAACACCATATATTTT,CASSLDHRRQYTGNTIYF
-,TRBJ1-4,TRBV7-2,-,TGTGCCAGCAGCCCGGCCCCGGGCTTTAATGAAAAACTGTTTTTT,CASSPAPGFNEKLFF
-,TRBJ2-7,TRBV3-1,-,TGTGCCAGCAGCCCCCTCGGGGGAGTACCATACGAGCAGTACTTC,CASSPLGGVPYEQYF
-,TRBJ1-5,TRBV20-1,many,TGCAGTGCCACGTATTCGGGGTTGGATCAGCCCCAGCATTTT,CSATYSGLDQPQHF
-,TRBJ1-1,TRBV12-5,many,TGTGCTAGTGGTTTGGGACCGAGGAACACTGAAGCTTTCTTT,CASGLGPRNTEAFF
-,TRBJ2-1,TRBV10-1,few,TGCGCCCCTAGTGGTTTTACAACCTACAATGAGCAGTTCTTC,CAPSGFTTYNEQFF
-,TRBJ2-7,TRBV6-2/TRBV6-3,few,TGTGCCAGCAGGAAACAGGGACTTCAGTACGAGCAGTACTTC,CASRKQGLQYEQYF
TRBD2,TRBJ2-2,TRBV14,many,TGTGCCAGCAGCCAATGGACTAGCAGACTCACCGGGGAGCTGTTTTTT,CASSQWTSRLTGELFF
TRBD2,TRBJ2-5,TRBV19,few,TGTGCCAGTAGTAACTCGGCGGGAGTAAAGGAGACCCAGTACTTC,CASSNSAGVKETQYF
TRBD1,TRBJ1-2,TRBV28,-,TGTGCCAGCAGCTATTGGGGCGGGAGGGGGACAGGGGAATACTATGGCTACACCTTC,CASSYWGGRGTGEYYGYTF
-,TRBJ2-7,TRBV2,many,TGTGCCAGCACCTTGGAAGCTATTCGACACCACGAGCAGTACTTC,CASTLEAIRHHEQYF
TRBD2,TRBJ2-5,TRBV5-4,few,TGTGCCAGCAGCTTGGGTTCCAGGACTAGCGGGATAAGTGCCCAGTACTTC,CASSLGSRTSGISAQYF
-,TRBJ1-5,TRBV27,many,TGTGCCAGCGGTTGGCAGGGGATTCAGCCCCAGCATTTT,CASGWQGIQPQHF
-,TRBJ2-1,TRBV7-6,-,TGTGCCAGCAGCTCCCTTGGCGGAGACTCCTACAATGAGCAGTTCTTC,CASSSLGGDSYNEQFF
TRBD1,TRBJ1-5,TRBV6-1,many,TGTGCCAGCAGGAGACAGGGAGGTAGCAATCAGCCCCAGCATTTT,CASRRQGGSNQPQHF
-,TRBJ1-4,TRBV5-1,-,TGCGCCAGCCAGCTTGTGGGGATAGCTAATGAAAAACTGTTTTTT,CASQLVGIANEKLFF
TRBD2,TRBJ2-7,TRBV11-2,-,TGTGCCAGCAGCTGGACTAGCGGGAACACCAAATTATCGATCGAGCAGTACTTC,CASSWTSGNTKLSIEQYF
-,TRBJ2-5,TRBV30,many,TGTGCCTGGAGTGGTCCACAAGAGACCCAGTACTTC,CAWSGPQETQYF
-,TRBJ2-1,TRBV5-5,many,TGTGCCAGCAGCACACTCGGAGGGGGACACTACAATGAGCAGTTCTTC,CASSTLGGGHYNEQFF
-,TRBJ2-3,TRBV5-4,-,TGTGCCAGCAGCTTGCGGCCAACCCTAGATACGCAGTATTTT,CASSLRPTLDTQYF
-,TRBJ2-1,TRBV6-5,many,TGTGCCAGCAGTTACGACTACCTAAACAGTGAGCAGTTCTTC,CASSYDYLNSEQFF
-,TRBJ2-1,TRBV28,many,TGTGCCAGCAGTACCATAGCGGACCACCTAACCTACAATGAGCAGTTCTTC,CASSTIADHLTYNEQFF
TRBD2,TRBJ2-5,TRBV5-1,-,TGTGCCAGCAGCTCCCGGACTAGCGGGAGTGGAGCAGAGACCCAGTACTTC,CASSSRTSGSGAETQYF
-,TRBJ2-7,TRBV27,many,TGTGCCAGCAGTTTACTGGTGGGGGAGGACTACGAGCAGTACTTC,CASSLLVGEDYEQYF
TRBD1,TRBJ2-1,TRBV30,many,TGTGCCTGGGGACAGGGAATAAGCAATGAGCAGTTCTTC,CAWGQGISNEQFF
TRBD2,TRBJ2-3,TRBV3-1,-,TGTGCCAGCACCGATAGCGGGATCACAGATACGCAGTATTTT,CASTDSGITDTQYF
TRBD2,TRBJ2-3,TRBV5-1,-,TGCGCCAGCAACCCTTACCCAACGACTAGCGGGAGTACAGATACGCAGTATTTT,CASNPYPTTSGSTDTQYF
-,TRBJ2-7,TRBV7-6,many,TGTGCCAGCAGCCAGGGGGGAGGCTCCTACGAGCAGTACTTC,CASSQGGGSYEQYF
TRBD1,TRBJ1-6,TRBV2,many,TGTGCCACCATTCACAGGGGGAATTCACCCCTCCACTTT,CATIHRGNSPLHF
-,TRBJ1-2,TRBV10-3,many,TGTGCCATCAGTGAGTCCGGACTGAACTATGGCTACACCTTC,CAISESGLNYGYTF
-,TRBJ2-4,TRBV7-2,many,TGTGCCAGCAGCTTATATACGGGGTTCGGGTCTGGAGACATTCAGTACTTC,CASSLYTGFGSGDIQYF
TRBD1,TRBJ2-3,TRBV7-9,many,TGTGCCAGCAGCTTTGGGACAGGGGCAGCCCTAGGGGATACGCAGTATTTT,CASSFGTGAALGDTQYF
TRBD2,TRBJ2-7,TRBV20-1,few,TGCAGTTACGGTAGCGGGAGCGCCGCCTACGAGCAGTACTTC,CSYGSGSAAYEQYF
TRBD1,TRBJ2-2,TRBV6-1,few,TGTGCCAGCAGCTCGGGACAGCGGATCCTCCCCGGGGAGCTGTTTTTT,CASSSGQRILPGELFF
TRBD1,TRBJ1-5,TRBV7-6,few,TGTGCCAGCAGCCCGGACAGGGGGCGAGCTCAGCCCCAGCATTTT,CASSPDRGRAQPQHF